The rows below give T cell receptor beta chains drawn from one sample of a study of shared clonotypes between healthy human individuals. TCRdb keeps only in-frame clones here, not all; method: immunoSEQ multiplex PCR. Here the sample spans 2 million to 2.5 million clones, 93% being singletons. The sequencing sample was made of naive CD4+ T cells from PBMCs. Receptors were obtained from a man aged 18 to 30 in good health. Some clones in this sample may be carry-over from other donors' samples. The CDR3 runs from the conserved cysteine through the conserved F or W. Fields, in order: V gene, J gene, clone size, D gene, CDR3 DNA, CDR3 protein. The D gene is left open where the match is weak. Clone size is not always given. Where it is, it says once, few, many or a class for expanded clones.

TRBV5-1	TRBJ2-3	NA	NA	TGCGCCAGCAGCTTTCTAGGGGGAAGCGCTGATACGCAGTATTTT	CASSFLGGSADTQYF
TRBV9	TRBJ2-3	NA	NA	TGTGCCAGCAGCGTAGCCGCGGGGGCAGCAGATACGCAGTATTTT	CASSVAAGAADTQYF
TRBV5-1	TRBJ1-3	NA	NA	TGCGCCAGCAGCTTGTCAGGGGTCGGAAACACCATATATTTT	CASSLSGVGNTIYF
TRBV7-3	TRBJ2-3	NA	NA	TGTGCCAGCAGCGTAACAAGGGAGAAGACAGATACGCAGTATTTT	CASSVTREKTDTQYF
TRBV28	TRBJ2-2	NA	NA	TGTGCCAGCACCGTGAGTTGGGGGGCCGGGGAGCTGTTTTTT	CASTVSWGAGELFF
TRBV7-9	TRBJ2-5	NA	NA	TGTGCCAGCAGCCGTGGAACCGGGATAGGGACCCAGTACTTC	CASSRGTGIGTQYF
TRBV7-8	TRBJ1-2	NA	NA	TGTGCCAGCAGCTCAACCGGGGCCAGTTTACATGGCTACACCTTC	CASSSTGASLHGYTF
TRBV4-1	TRBJ1-4	NA	TRBD1	TGCGCCAGCAGCACCAGGGGGGGCCTTAATGAAAAACTGTTTTTT	CASSTRGGLNEKLFF
TRBV11-2	TRBJ2-5	NA	NA	TGTGCCAGCAGCTCCCCTGTGGGAACGGGGACCCAGTACTTC	CASSSPVGTGTQYF
TRBV6-5	TRBJ2-3	NA	NA	TGTGCCAGCAGTTCCGAGGGCGGGGGCACAGATACGCAGTATTTT	CASSSEGGGTDTQYF
TRBV29-1	TRBJ1-1	once	NA	TGCAGCGTTGAAAGAGGAGGGACTGAAGCTTTCTTT	CSVERGGTEAFF
TRBV5-1	TRBJ2-5	NA	TRBD2	TGCGCCAGCAGCTTGGAGGCTAGCGGCTGGGAGACCCAGTACTTC	CASSLEASGWETQYF
TRBV29-1	TRBJ2-1	once	TRBD1	TGCAGCTCCGGACAGGGGGCGGTCAATGAGCAGTTCTTC	CSSGQGAVNEQFF
TRBV27	TRBJ2-6	once	NA	TGTGCCAGCTCCCCTGGCTATGGGGCCAACGTCCTGACTTTC	CASSPGYGANVLTF
TRBV6-1	TRBJ2-7	NA	NA	TGTGCCAGCAGGGTCGGAAACTCCTACGAGCAGTACTTC	CASRVGNSYEQYF
TRBV29-1	TRBJ2-7	NA	NA	TGCAGCGTTGAAAATCCGGACAGACGGGACGAGCAGTACTTC	CSVENPDRRDEQYF
TRBV27	TRBJ2-6	NA	NA	TGTGCCAGCGGGGCCCAGCGCTCTGCGGCCAACGTCCTGACTTTC	CASGAQRSAANVLTF
TRBV28	TRBJ1-4	NA	NA	TGTGCCACAAAAACTAATGAAAAACTGTTTTTT	CATKTNEKLFF
TRBV6-1	TRBJ1-2	NA	NA	TGTGCCAGCAGTGAAGCCTATGGCTACACCTTC	CASSEAYGYTF
TRBV4-1	TRBJ2-7	NA	NA	TGCGCCAGCAGCCAAGGAGGGGGTAACTACGAGCAGTACTTC	CASSQGGGNYEQYF
TRBV4-2	TRBJ1-4	NA	NA	TGTGCCAGCAGCCAAGCGGCGAGGGGGACTAATGAAAAACTGTTTTTT	CASSQAARGTNEKLFF
TRBV4-2	TRBJ1-3	NA	NA	TGTGCCAGCAGCCAAGCCGCAGGCGCTGGAAACACCATATATTTT	CASSQAAGAGNTIYF
TRBV4-2	TRBJ1-2	NA	TRBD1	TGTGCCAGCAGCCAAGATGGGCAGGGGGCGATTACTAACTATGGCTACACCTTC	CASSQDGQGAITNYGYTF
TRBV7-3	TRBJ1-3	NA	TRBD1	TGTGCCAGCAGTTCGACAGGGCGGTCTGGAAACACCATATATTTT	CASSSTGRSGNTIYF
TRBV5-1	TRBJ1-2	NA	NA	TGCGCCAGCAGCTTGGAGGGGTCGGGATATGGCTACACCTTC	CASSLEGSGYGYTF
TRBV7-2	TRBJ2-7	once	NA	TGTGCCAGCAGCTTGGCCCCGGGGTCAGGCGAGCAGTACTTC	CASSLAPGSGEQYF
TRBV7-2	TRBJ1-2	few	TRBD1	TGTGCCAGCAGCTTCGGGACAGGGGACTATGGCTACACCTTC	CASSFGTGDYGYTF
TRBV7-2	TRBJ2-2	NA	TRBD2	TGTGCCAGCAGACCCGGGACTAGCGGGAGGGGGGAGCTGTTTTTT	CASRPGTSGRGELFF
TRBV5-4	TRBJ1-2	NA	TRBD1	TGTGCCAGCAGCCCACCCCGGAGGGACAGAGGACGTGGCTACACCTTC	CASSPPRRDRGRGYTF
TRBV5-4	TRBJ1-2	NA	TRBD1	TGTGCCAGCAGCTGGGACAGGGGAATCTATGGCTACACCTTC	CASSWDRGIYGYTF
TRBV23-1	TRBJ1-5	NA	NA	TGCGCCAGCAGTCCCCGGGCTCAAGGAGGCAATCAGCCCCAGCATTTT	CASSPRAQGGNQPQHF
TRBV5-1	TRBJ2-3	NA	TRBD2	TGCGCCAGCAGCTTGGTTTCGGGGGGAAACACAGATACGCAGTATTTT	CASSLVSGGNTDTQYF
TRBV6-6	TRBJ1-3	once	NA	TGTGCCAGCAGTTATAGTCCTGGGGGTGGTGGAAACACCATATATTTT	CASSYSPGGGGNTIYF
TRBV6-4	TRBJ2-3	NA	TRBD1	TGTGCCAGCAGTCCCGGGACAGCCAGCACAGATACGCAGTATTTT	CASSPGTASTDTQYF
TRBV6-5	TRBJ2-7	NA	TRBD1	TGTGCCAGCAGTTACTCGGGACAGGGTCTGGTCGAGCAGTACTTC	CASSYSGQGLVEQYF
TRBV25-1	TRBJ2-6	NA	NA	TGTGCCAGCAGTGACAGCAGGCCTTCTGGGGCCAACGTCCTGACTTTC	CASSDSRPSGANVLTF